These 4 T cell receptor beta chains originate from one sample sequenced in a study of T cells in Graves' hyperthyroidism and ophthalmopathy. Amplified TCR beta CDR3 regions derived from RNA transcripts. The HTBI set primed first-round TCR CDR3 RT-PCR. Via MiXCR, TCRdb re-called the multiplex PCR reads, giving one row per CDR3 protein. This table holds some 600,000 distinct CDR3 sequences, 14% found once. The sample comprised blood. The origin of the receptors is a woman aged 25-40 years with Graves' hyperthyroidism that later progressed to Graves' ophthalmopathy.

This clonotype was recorded many times. The chain couples TRBV20-1 to TRBJ2-5; no clear D gene. Trimming removed 4 bases from V and 1 base from J, with 10 bases in between. CDR1 and CDR2 (germline): DFQATT, SNEGSKA (reference sequence). The CDR3 totals 13 residues. CDR3 region: CSATLRAQETQYF. The CDR3 DNA is TGCAGTGCTACCCTCCGGGCCCAAGAGACCCAGTACTTC.

This clonotype came up many times. The rearrangement uses TRBV28 and TRBJ1-5, with D possibly TRBD1 on 5 matching bases. The CDR3 length is 14 residues. The ends were cut back, 2 bases at V and 11 bases at J, with 16 bases in the middle. In germline, CDR1 is MDHEN, CDR2 SYDVKM. Here the CDR3 reads CASSLMVLGGAQHF. CDR3 DNA: TGTGCCAGCAGTTTAATGGTGCTTGGGGGAGCCCAGCATTTT.

The chain combines TRBV7-9 with TRBJ1-2, with 7 bases fitting TRBD1. With 5 bases clipped from V and 2 bases from J, the junction kept 17 bases outside the gene matches. The germline V gene has CDR1 SEHNR and CDR2 FQNEAQ (reference sequence). The CDR3 covers 18 residues. CDR3 in amino acids: CASSVDGKGAGGNYGYTF. For the CDR3, the DNA is TGTGCCAGCAGCGTAGACGGGAAGGGGGCAGGGGGAAACTATGGCTACACCTTC.

This clonotype was recorded at least ten times. The chain combines TRBV2 with TRBJ2-5; no reliable D call. Trimming pared 6 bases from V and 3 bases from J, leaving 17 bases between. This CDR3 spans 15 amino acids. Germline values: CDR1 SNHLY, CDR2 FYNNEI. CDR3 in amino acids: CASSSSVEQEETQYF. The CDR3 DNA reads TGTGCCAGCAGCTCCTCCGTCGAGCAGGAAGAGACCCAGTACTTC.